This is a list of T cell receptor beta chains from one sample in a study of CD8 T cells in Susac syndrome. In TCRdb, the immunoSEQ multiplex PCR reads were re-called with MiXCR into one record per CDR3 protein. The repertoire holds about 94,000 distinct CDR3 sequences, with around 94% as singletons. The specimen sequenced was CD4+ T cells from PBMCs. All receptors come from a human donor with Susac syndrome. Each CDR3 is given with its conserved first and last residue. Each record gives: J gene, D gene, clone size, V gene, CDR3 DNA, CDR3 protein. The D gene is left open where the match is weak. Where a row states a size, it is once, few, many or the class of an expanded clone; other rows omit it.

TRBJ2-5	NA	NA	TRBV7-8	TGTGCCAGCAGCTTAGGACGGAGCCAAGAGACCCAGTACTTC	CASSLGRSQETQYF
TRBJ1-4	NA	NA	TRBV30	TGTGCCTGGAGTAACGTCGCTACAGGGAACGAAAAACTGTTTTTT	CAWSNVATGNEKLFF
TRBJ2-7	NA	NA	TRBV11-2	TGTGCCAGCAGCTTCTTTGGGGACTCCTACGAGCAGTACTTC	CASSFFGDSYEQYF
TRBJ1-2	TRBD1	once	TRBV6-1	TGTGCCAGCAGTCACAGCGGACAGGTAGCTAACTATGGCTACACCTTC	CASSHSGQVANYGYTF
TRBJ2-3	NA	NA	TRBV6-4	TGTGCCAGCAGTGACAGGGCCACAGATACGCAGTATTTT	CASSDRATDTQYF
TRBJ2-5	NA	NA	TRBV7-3	TGTGCCGGAGCCCGGAGTGGGGGGGCCAAGCAAGAGACCCAGTACTTC	CAGARSGGAKQETQYF
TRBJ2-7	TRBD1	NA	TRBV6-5	TGTGCCAGCAGGGACGAACTTACAGGGGACTACGAGCAGTACTTC	CASRDELTGDYEQYF
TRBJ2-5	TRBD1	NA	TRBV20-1	TGCAGTGCCCGAACGGGACAGGGAAAAACCCAGTACTTC	CSARTGQGKTQYF
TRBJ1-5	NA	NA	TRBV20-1	TGCAGTGCTAGTGGGGGCCATAGCAATCAGCCCCAGCATTTT	CSASGGHSNQPQHF
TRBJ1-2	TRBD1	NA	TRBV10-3	TGTGCCATCGCCGCTCAGGGGGCGCTTAACTATGGCTACACCTTC	CAIAAQGALNYGYTF
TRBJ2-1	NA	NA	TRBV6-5	TGTGCCAGCAGTCGGGAGTCCTACAATGAGCAGTTCTTC	CASSRESYNEQFF
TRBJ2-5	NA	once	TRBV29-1	TGCAGCGTGGAGGGAGGGACCCAGTACTTC	CSVEGGTQYF
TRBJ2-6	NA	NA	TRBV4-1	TGCGCCAGCAGCCAAGATGGGCAGACTGGGGCCAACGTCCTGACTTTC	CASSQDGQTGANVLTF
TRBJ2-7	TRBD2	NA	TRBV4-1	TGCGCCAGCAGCCAAGTAGGCCAGCGGGGGAACGAGCAGTACTTC	CASSQVGQRGNEQYF
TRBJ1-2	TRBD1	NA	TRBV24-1	TGTGCCACCAGTGATTCTACAGGGGTCCGGGGAAATGGCTACACCTTC	CATSDSTGVRGNGYTF
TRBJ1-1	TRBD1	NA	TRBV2	TGTGCCAGCAGTGTGGGACAGAAGAACACTGAAGCTTTCTTT	CASSVGQKNTEAFF
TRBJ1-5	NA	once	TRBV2	TGTGCCAGCACTGACTTAGGTCAGCCCCAGCATTTT	CASTDLGQPQHF
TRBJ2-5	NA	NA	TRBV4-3	TGCGCCAGCAGCCCTCAGGGGCTGTGGCAAGAGACCCAGTACTTC	CASSPQGLWQETQYF
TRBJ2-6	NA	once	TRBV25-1	TGTGCCAGCAGCGCCGACGGGGGCGAAGGGGCCAACGTCCTGACTTTC	CASSADGGEGANVLTF
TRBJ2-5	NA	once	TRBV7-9	TGTGCCAGCAGCCAACGGGACTCTAGCTTCCAGTACTTC	CASSQRDSSFQYF
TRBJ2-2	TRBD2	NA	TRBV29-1	TGCAGCGTTCGGACTAGCGCCCCCGGGGAGCTGTTTTTT	CSVRTSAPGELFF
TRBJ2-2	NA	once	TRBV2	TGTGCCGGACACAGGGCCGGGGAGCTGTTTTTT	CAGHRAGELFF
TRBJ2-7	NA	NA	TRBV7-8	TGTGCCAGCAGCTTAGTCGGGCTGGGCCAAAGCTCCTACGAGCAGTACTTC	CASSLVGLGQSSYEQYF
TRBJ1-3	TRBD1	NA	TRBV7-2	TGTGCCAGCAGCTCCGGGACAGGGGACGGAAACACCATATATTTT	CASSSGTGDGNTIYF
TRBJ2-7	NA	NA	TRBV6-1	TGTGCCAGCAGTGAAGGGATTCGCTACGAGCAGTACTTC	CASSEGIRYEQYF
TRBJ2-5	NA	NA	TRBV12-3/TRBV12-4	TGTGCCAGCAGTTTACGGGGCCCCGGGGCAGAGACCCAGTACTTC	CASSLRGPGAETQYF
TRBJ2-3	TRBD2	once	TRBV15	TGTGCCACCAGCCCATGGGGCGGGGGGGGCACAGATACGCAGTATTTT	CATSPWGGGGTDTQYF
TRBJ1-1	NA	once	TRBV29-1	TGCAGCGTCCCTAGTATTCGGACTGAAGCTTTCTTT	CSVPSIRTEAFF
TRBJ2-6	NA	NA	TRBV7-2	TGTGCCAGCAGCTCCACAGGGGGGGCAGCCAACGTCCTGACTTTC	CASSSTGGAANVLTF
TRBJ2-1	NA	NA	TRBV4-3	TGCGCCAGCAGCCTGATAAGAGGGGTTTCTGAGCAGTTCTTC	CASSLIRGVSEQFF
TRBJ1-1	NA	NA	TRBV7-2	TGTGCCAGCAGTCTCCAGGGGTTTGAAGCTTTCTTT	CASSLQGFEAFF
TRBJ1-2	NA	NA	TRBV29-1	TGCAGCGGTGCCGGGGCCTCATTTGGCTACACCTTC	CSGAGASFGYTF
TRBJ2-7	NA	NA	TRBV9	TGTGCCAGCAGCGTCGGCCAGCCCCCCAGCGAGCAGTACTTC	CASSVGQPPSEQYF
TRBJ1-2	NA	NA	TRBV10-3	TGTGCCATCAGTGTAGCAGGGAATGACTATGGCTACACCTTC	CAISVAGNDYGYTF
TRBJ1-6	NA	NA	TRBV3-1	TGTGCCAGCAGCGGGCAGGCTTCACCCCTCCACTTT	CASSGQASPLHF
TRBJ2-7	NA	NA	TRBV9	TGTGCCAGCAGCGTAGGTGACAGGTTGGGCTACGAGCAGTACTTC	CASSVGDRLGYEQYF
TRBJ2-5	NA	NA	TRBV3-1	TGTGCCAGCAGCCAAGATCGGGGAGGCCAGCGGGAGACCCAGTACTTC	CASSQDRGGQRETQYF
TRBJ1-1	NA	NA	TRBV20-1	TGCAGTGCCAAATCACCCGGGGGGATGAACACTGAAGCTTTCTTT	CSAKSPGGMNTEAFF
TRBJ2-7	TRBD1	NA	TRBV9	TGTGCCAGCACTCCCGGGACAGGGGGCGGGGAGCAGTACTTC	CASTPGTGGGEQYF
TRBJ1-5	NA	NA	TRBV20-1	TGCAGTGCCCACCCCGACAGGCAGTCACAGCCCCAGCATTTT	CSAHPDRQSQPQHF
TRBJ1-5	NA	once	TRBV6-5	TGTGCCAGCAGCCGGGACACAAATAATCAGCCCCAGCATTTT	CASSRDTNNQPQHF